The clone carrying this T cell receptor beta chain was observed a handful of times. What it recognizes is unknown. This entry is derived from a study of T-cell memory formation after mild COVID-19. Germline loops: CDR1 SEHNR, CDR2 FQNEAQ (reference sequence). CDR3 length equals 17 residues. V was pared by 7 bases and J by 0 bases, with 19 bases between. TCRalpha and TCRbeta libraries used 5'RACE with constant-segment primers and UMIs. TCRdb re-analysed the 5' RACE reads in MiXCR, keeping a single row per CDR3 protein. The table lists some 260,000 distinct CDR3 sequences, approximately 16% of them singletons, with approximately 3.5% in the top ten. Findings and limits, study-wide: Contracting clones from day 15 to 85 had balanced CD4/CD8; later expanders favoured CD4+. Some clones that responded were present in memory (sampled pre-infection), which suggests cross-reactive memory joined.

This sequence originates from a man between 18 and 29 years old who had mild COVID-19 (a few samples of this study predate the infection). Cell type and time point are not known. Sequencing was carried out using PBMCs or a T cell subset sorted from them (not recorded which). The V gene is TRBV7-9, the J gene TRBJ1-3; D is ambiguous. As DNA, the CDR3 is TGTGCCAGCAACCAGCCTTTCTCCCTGAGCTCTGGAAACACCATATATTTT. Translation: CASNQPFSLSSGNTIYF.